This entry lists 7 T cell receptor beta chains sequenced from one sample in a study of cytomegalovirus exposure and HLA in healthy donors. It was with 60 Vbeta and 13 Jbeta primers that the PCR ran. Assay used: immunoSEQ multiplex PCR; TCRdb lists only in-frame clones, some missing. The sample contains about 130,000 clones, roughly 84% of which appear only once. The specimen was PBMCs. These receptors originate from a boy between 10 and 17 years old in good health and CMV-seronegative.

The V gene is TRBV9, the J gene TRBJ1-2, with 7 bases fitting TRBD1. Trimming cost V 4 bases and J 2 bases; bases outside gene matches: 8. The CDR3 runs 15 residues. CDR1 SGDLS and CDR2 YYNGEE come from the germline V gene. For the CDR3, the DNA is TGTGCCAGCAGCCCCGGAGACAGGGCGAACTATGGCTACACCTTC. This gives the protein CASSPGDRANYGYTF.

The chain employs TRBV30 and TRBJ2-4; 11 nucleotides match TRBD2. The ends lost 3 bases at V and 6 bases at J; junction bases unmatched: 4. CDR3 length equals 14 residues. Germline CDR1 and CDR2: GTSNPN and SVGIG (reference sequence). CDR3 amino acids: CAWRPGTSGNIQYF. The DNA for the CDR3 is TGTGCCTGGAGGCCTGGGACTAGCGGAAACATTCAGTACTTC.

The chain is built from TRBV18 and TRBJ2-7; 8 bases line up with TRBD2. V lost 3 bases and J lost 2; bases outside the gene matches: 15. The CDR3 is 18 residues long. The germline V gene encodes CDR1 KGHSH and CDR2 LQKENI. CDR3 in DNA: TGTGCCAGCTCACCCGGGTTTGGCAGCGGGAGAGTTCCCTACGAGCAGTACTTC. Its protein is CASSPGFGSGRVPYEQYF. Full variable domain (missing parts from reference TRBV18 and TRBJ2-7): NAGVMQNPRHLVRRRGQEARLRCSPMKGHSHVYWYRQLPEEGLKFMVYLQKENIIDESGMPKERFSAEFPKEGPSILRIQQVVRGDSAAYFCASSPGFGSGRVPYEQYFGPGTRLTVT.

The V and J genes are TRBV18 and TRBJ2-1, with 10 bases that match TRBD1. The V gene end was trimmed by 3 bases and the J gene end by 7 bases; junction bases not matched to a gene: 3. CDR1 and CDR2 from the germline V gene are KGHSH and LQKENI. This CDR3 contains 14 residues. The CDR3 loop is CASSPDRGENEQFF. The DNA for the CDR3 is TGTGCCAGCTCACCGGACAGGGGGGAGAATGAGCAGTTCTTC. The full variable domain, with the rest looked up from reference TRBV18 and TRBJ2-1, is NAGVMQNPRHLVRRRGQEARLRCSPMKGHSHVYWYRQLPEEGLKFMVYLQKENIIDESGMPKERFSAEFPKEGPSILRIQQVVRGDSAAYFCASSPDRGENEQFFGPGTRLTVL.

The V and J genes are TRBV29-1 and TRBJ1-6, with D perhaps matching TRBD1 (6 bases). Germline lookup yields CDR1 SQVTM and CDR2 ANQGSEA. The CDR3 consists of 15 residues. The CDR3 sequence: CRSMVGGAGNSPLHF. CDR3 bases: TGCAGATCCATGGTTGGGGGGGCAGGTAATTCACCCCTCCACTTT.

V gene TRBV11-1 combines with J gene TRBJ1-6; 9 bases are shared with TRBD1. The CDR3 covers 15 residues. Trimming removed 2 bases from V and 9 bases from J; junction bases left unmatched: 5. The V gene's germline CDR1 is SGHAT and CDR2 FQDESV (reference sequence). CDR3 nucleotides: TGTGCCAGCAGCTTAAAAAGGGACAGGGCTTCACCCCTCCACTTT. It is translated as CASSLKRDRASPLHF.

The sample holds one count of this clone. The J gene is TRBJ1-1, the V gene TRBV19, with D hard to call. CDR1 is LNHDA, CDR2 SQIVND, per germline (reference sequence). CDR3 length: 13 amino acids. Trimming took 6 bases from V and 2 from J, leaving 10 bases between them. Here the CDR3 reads CASRLGRNTEAFF. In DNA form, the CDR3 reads TGTGCCAGTAGGCTGGGCAGAAACACTGAAGCTTTCTTT.